This T cell receptor beta chain is drawn from a study of cytomegalovirus exposure and HLA in healthy donors. Notes on the study in general: As a later analysis showed, a missense DCLRE1C variant was linked to trimming of TCR beta V- and J-genes. The HLA-A and HLA-B alleles of most subjects were reportedly predicted accurately from TCR beta sequences.

Points on this clone: The antigen is not known.

The PCR contained 60 Vbeta and 13 Jbeta primers. Sequencing was performed with immunoSEQ multiplex PCR; in TCRdb, only in-frame clones are kept and a portion is missing. The sample comprises roughly 120,000 clones, about 79% of which are singletons, and approximately 2% rests with the top ten. The CDR3 spans 16 residues. J is TRBJ2-7 and V is TRBV21-1; TRBD1, the D gene given by the table, was not confirmed from the DNA. TRBV21-1 is a recognized pseudogene. The TCR comes from a man between 18 and 35 years old in good health and CMV-seronegative. The sequenced material came from PBMCs. This chain's CDR3 is CASSKVNRGEGYEQYV. The DNA for the CDR3 is TGTGCCAGCAGCAAAGTAAACAGGGGGGAGGGCTACGAGCAGTACGTC.